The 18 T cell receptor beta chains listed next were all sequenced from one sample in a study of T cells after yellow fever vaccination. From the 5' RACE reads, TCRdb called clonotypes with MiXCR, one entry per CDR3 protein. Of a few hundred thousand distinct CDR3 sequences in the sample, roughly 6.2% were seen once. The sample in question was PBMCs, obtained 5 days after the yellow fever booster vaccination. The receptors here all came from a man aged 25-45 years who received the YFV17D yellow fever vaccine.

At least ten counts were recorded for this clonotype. The CDR3: CASRGGTEDTEAFF. For the CDR3, the DNA is TGTGCCAGCAGGGGCGGGACAGAGGACACTGAAGCTTTCTTT. The V call is TRBV4-2, the J call TRBJ1-1; 7 bases are shared with TRBD1. V shed 6 bases, J shed 3 bases, and the junction held 7 bases outside the gene matches. CDR1 and CDR2 (germline): LGHNA, YNFKEQ. The CDR3 contains 14 residues.

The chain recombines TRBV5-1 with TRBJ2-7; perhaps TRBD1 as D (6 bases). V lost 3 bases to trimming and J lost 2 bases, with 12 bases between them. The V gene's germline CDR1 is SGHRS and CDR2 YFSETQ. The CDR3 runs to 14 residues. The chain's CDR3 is CASSSPGHTYEQYF. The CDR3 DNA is TGCGCCAGCAGCTCTCCGGGACACACCTACGAGCAGTACTTC.

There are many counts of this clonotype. The CDR3 is CSASLGVGGYEQYF. The CDR3 DNA is TGCAGTGCTAGCCTCGGGGTTGGGGGATACGAGCAGTACTTC. The chain is built from TRBV20-1 and TRBJ2-7; D possibly uses TRBD1 or TRBD2 (5 bases each). Trimming pared 3 bases from V and 4 bases from J, leaving 16 bases between. The CDR3 is 14 amino acids. CDR1 is DFQATT and CDR2 is SNEGSKA in the germline V gene (reference sequence).

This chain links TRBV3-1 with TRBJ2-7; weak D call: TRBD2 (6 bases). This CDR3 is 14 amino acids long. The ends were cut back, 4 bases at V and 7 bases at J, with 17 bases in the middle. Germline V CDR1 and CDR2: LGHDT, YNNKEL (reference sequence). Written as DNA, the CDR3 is TGTGCCAGCAGCCTTCCAGCTGGGGCGGGGGAGCAGTACTTC. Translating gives CASSLPAGAGEQYF.

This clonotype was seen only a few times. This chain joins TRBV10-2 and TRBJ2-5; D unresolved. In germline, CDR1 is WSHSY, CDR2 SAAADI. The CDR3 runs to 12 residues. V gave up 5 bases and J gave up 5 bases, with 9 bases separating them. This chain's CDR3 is CASSKRRETQYF. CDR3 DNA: TGCGCCAGCAGTAAAAGGCGGGAGACCCAGTACTTC.

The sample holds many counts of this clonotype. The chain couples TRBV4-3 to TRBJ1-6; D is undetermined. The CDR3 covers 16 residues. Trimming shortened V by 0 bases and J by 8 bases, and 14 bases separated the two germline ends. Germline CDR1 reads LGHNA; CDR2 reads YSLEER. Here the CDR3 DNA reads TGCGCCAGCAGCCAAGAATACCACGCAGGTGATTCACCCCTCCACTTT. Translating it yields CASSQEYHAGDSPLHF.

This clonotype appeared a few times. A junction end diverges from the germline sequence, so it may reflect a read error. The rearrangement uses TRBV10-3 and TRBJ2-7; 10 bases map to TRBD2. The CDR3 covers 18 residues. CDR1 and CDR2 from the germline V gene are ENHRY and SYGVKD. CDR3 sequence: CAFSFSPSGRAGSYEQYF. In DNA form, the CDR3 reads TGTGCCTTCAGTTTTAGTCCTAGCGGGAGAGCCGGCTCCTACGAGCAGTACTTC.

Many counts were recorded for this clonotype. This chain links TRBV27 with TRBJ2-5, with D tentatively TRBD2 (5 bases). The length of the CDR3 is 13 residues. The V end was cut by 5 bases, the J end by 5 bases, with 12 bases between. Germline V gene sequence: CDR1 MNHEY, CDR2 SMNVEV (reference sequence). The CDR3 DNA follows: TGTGCCAGCAGTACGGGATTGACGGAGACCCAGTACTTC. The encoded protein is CASSTGLTETQYF.

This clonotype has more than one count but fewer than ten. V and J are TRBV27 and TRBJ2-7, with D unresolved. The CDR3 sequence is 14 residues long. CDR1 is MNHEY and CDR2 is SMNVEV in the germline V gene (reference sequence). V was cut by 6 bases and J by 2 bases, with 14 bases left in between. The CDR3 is CASRLGPVAYEQYF. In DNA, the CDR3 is TGTGCCAGCAGGTTAGGTCCGGTGGCCTACGAGCAGTACTTC.

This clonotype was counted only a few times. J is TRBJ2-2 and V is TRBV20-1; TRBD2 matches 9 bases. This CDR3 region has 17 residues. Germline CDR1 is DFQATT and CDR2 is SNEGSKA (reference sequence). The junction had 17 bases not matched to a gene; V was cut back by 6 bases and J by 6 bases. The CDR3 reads CSAQPEEWREGPGELFF. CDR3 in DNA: TGCAGTGCCCAACCCGAGGAGTGGCGGGAGGGTCCCGGGGAGCTGTTTTTT.

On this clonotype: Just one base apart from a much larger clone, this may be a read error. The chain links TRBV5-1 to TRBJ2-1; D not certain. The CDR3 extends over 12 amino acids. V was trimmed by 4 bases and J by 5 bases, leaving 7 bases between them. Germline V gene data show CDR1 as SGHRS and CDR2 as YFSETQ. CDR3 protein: CASSVIHNEQFF. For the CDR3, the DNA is TGCGCCAGCAGCGTTATCCACAATGAGCAGTTCTTC.

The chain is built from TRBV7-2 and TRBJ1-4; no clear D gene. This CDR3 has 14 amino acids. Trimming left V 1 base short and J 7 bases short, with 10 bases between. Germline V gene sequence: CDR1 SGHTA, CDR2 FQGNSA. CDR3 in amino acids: CASSLGRMGEKLFF. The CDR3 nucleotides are TGTGCCAGCAGCTTAGGCAGGATGGGTGAAAAACTGTTTTTT.

In DNA, the CDR3 is TGTGCCAGCAGTTACTCACGGGGACAACCGGGGGGACACAATGAGCAGTTCTTC. Residues: CASSYSRGQPGGHNEQFF. The rearrangement joins TRBV6-2 or TRBV6-3 to TRBJ2-1; perhaps TRBD2 as D (7 bases). Trimming cost V 0 bases and J 5 bases, with 20 bases left between them. The CDR3 spans 18 residues. Per germline, CDR1 MNHEY and CDR2 SVGEGT.

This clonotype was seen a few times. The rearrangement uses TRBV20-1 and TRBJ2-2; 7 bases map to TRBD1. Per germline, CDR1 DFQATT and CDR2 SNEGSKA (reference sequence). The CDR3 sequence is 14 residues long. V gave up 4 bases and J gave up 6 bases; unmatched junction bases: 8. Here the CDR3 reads CSANRQGRAGELFF. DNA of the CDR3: TGCAGTGCTAATAGACAGGGAAGGGCCGGGGAGCTGTTTTTT.

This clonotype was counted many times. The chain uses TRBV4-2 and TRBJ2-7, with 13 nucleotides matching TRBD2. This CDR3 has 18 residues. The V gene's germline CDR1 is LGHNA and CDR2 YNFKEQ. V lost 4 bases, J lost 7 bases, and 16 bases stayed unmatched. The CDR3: CASSPLRTSGSRTEEQYF. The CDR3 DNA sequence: TGTGCCAGCAGCCCCCTTCGGACTAGCGGGAGTCGAACGGAGGAGCAGTACTTC.

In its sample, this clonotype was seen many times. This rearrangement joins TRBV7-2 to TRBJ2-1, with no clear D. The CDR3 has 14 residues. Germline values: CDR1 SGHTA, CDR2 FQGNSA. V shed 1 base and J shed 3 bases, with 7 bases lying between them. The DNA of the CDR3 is TGTGCCAGCAGCTTAGACCCAATCTACAATGAGCAGTTCTTC. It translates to CASSLDPIYNEQFF.

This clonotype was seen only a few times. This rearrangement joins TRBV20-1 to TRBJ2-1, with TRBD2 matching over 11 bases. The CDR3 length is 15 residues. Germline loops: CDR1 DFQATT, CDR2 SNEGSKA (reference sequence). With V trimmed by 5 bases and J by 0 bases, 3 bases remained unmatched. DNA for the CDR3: TGCAGTGCTTTAGCGGGAGGGAGCTCCTACAATGAGCAGTTCTTC. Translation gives CSALAGGSSYNEQFF.

The CDR3 sequence is CASSWEGRSGELFF. The CDR3 DNA reads as TGCGCCAGCAGCTGGGAGGGAAGATCCGGGGAGCTGTTTTTT. The gene calls are TRBV5-1 and TRBJ2-2, with 7 bases fitting TRBD2. The CDR3 covers 14 residues. Trimming at V came to 3 bases and at J to 6 bases, leaving 5 bases not matched to a gene. Germline V gene sequence: CDR1 SGHRS, CDR2 YFSETQ.